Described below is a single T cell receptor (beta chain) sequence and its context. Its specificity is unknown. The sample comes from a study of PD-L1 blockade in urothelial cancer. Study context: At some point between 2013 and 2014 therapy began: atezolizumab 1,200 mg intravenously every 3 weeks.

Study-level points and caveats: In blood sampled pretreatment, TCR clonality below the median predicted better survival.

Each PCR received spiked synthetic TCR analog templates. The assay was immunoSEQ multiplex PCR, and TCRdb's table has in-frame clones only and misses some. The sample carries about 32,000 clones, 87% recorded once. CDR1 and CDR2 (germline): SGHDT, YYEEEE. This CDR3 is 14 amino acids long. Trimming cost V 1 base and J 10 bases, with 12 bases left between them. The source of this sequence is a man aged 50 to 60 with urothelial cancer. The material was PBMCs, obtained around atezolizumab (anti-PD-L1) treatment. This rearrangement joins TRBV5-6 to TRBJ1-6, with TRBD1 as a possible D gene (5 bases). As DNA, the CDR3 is TGTGCCAGCAGCTTGCGTCAGGGTGGGTCACCCCTCCACTTT. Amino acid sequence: CASSLRQGGSPLHF.